The clone carrying this T cell receptor beta chain was detected ten times or more. Its cognate antigen is unknown. The CDR3 loop spans 14 amino acids. The V and J ends lost 4 bases and 7 bases respectively, with 16 bases between them. Germline V lookup: CDR1 KGHDR, CDR2 SFDVKD. RNA transcripts provided the source from which TCR beta CDR3 regions were amplified. An initial round of RT-PCR targeting the TCR CDR3 relied on the HTBI primer set. TCRdb called the multiplex PCR reads again in MiXCR, with one record for every CDR3 protein. The repertoire includes 400,000 to 450,000 distinct CDR3 sequences, about 15% of them detected once, and over 10% sits in the top ten. The record originates from a study of T cells in Graves' hyperthyroidism and ophthalmopathy. General study points: Appearing also in blood were most of the thyroid clonotypes expanded above 0.001.

This chain uses TRBV24-1 with TRBJ2-7; the D gene could be TRBD1 or TRBD2 (5 bases each). Sequences were obtained from blood. The source of this sequence is a man aged 18-30 years with Graves' ophthalmopathy. CDR3 DNA: TGTGCCACCAGTGACCGGCAGGGCCCGGGGGAGCAGTACTTC. This encodes CATSDRQGPGEQYF.